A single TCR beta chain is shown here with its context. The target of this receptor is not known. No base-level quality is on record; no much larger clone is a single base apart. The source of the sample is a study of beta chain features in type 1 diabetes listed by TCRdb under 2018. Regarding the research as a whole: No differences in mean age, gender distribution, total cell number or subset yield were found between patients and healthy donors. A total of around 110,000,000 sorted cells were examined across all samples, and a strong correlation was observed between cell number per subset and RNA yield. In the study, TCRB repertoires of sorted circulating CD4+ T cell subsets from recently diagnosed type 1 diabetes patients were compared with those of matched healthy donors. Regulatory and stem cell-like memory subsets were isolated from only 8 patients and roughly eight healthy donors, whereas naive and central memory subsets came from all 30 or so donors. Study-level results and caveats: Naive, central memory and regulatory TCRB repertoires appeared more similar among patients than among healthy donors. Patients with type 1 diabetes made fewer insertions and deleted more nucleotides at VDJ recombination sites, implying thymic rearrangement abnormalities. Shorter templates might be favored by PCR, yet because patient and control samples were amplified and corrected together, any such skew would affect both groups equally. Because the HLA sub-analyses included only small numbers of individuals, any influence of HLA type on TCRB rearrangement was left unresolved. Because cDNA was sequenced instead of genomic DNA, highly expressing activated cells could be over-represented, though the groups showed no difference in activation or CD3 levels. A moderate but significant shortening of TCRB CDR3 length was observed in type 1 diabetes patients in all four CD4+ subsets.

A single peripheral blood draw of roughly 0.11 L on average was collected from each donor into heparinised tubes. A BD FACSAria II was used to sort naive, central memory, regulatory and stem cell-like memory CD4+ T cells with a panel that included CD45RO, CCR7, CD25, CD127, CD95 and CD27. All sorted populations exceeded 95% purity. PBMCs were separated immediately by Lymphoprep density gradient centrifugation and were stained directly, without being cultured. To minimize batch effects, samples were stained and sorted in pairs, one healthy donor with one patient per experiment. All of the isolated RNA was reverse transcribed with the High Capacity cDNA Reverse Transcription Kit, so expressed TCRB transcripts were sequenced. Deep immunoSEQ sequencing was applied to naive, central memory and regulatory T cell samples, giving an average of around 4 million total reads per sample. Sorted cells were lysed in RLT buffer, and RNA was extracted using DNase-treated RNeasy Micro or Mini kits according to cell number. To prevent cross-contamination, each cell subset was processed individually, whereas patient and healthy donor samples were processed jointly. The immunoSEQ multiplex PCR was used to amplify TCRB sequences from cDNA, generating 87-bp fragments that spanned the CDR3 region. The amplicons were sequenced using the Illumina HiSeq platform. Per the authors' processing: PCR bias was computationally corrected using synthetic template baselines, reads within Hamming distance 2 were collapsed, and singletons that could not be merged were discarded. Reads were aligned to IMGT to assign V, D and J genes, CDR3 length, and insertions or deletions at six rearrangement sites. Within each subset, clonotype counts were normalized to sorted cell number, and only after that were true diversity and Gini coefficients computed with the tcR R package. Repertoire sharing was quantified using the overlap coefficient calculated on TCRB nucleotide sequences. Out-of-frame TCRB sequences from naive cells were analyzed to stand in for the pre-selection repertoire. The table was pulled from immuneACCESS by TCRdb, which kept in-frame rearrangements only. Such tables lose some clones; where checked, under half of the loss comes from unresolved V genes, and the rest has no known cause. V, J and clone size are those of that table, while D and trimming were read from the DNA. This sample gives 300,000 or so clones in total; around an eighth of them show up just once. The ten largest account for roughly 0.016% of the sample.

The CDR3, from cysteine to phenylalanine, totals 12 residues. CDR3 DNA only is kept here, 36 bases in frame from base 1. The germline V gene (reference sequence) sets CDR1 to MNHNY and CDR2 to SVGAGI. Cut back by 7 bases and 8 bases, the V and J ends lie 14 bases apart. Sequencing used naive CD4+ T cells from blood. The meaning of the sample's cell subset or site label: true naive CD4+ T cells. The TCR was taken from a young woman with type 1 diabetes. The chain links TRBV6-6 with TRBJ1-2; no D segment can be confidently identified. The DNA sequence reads TGTGCCAGCACATCTACCGGTGTCGGCTACACCTTC. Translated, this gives CASTSTGVGYTF.